The rows below give T cell receptor beta chains drawn from one sample of a study of tumor-infiltrating lymphocytes in localized non-small cell lung cancer. Profiled with immunoSEQ multiplex PCR; TCRdb holds only in-frame clones, not every one. Of fewer than 8,000 clones listed, over 75% are singletons. Source material: lung tumor tissue. The receptors were gathered from a human donor with non-small cell lung cancer. The CDR3 runs from the conserved cysteine through the conserved F or W. Fields, in order: J gene, D gene, V gene, clone size, CDR3 DNA, CDR3 protein. A D gene is named only where the DNA matches it firmly. The listing skips clone size in some rows; elsewhere it reads once, few, many or a size class.

j_gene: TRBJ1-2; d_gene: .; v_gene: TRBV5-5; abundance: .; CDR3nt: TGTGCCAGCAGCTTAAGCGGAGTCCTCTTCTATGGCTACACCTTC; CDR3aa: CASSLSGVLFYGYTF
j_gene: TRBJ2-7; d_gene: TRBD2; v_gene: TRBV5-1; abundance: once; CDR3nt: TGCGCCAGCAGCCCCCCCGGGACTAGCGGGAGGAGCGAGCAGTACTTC; CDR3aa: CASSPPGTSGRSEQYF
j_gene: TRBJ2-1; d_gene: TRBD2; v_gene: TRBV5-6; abundance: .; CDR3nt: TGTGCCAGCAGCTTACGACTAGCGGGAAGGGATGAGCAGTTCTTC; CDR3aa: CASSLRLAGRDEQFF
j_gene: TRBJ1-5; d_gene: .; v_gene: TRBV4-1; abundance: .; CDR3nt: TGCGCCAGCAGCCAAGATCGGGGCCAGCCCCAGCATTTT; CDR3aa: CASSQDRGQPQHF
j_gene: TRBJ2-1; d_gene: .; v_gene: TRBV5-1; abundance: .; CDR3nt: TGCGCCAGCAGCGGGGGTGGGGGCTCGTCATACAATGAGCAGTTCTTC; CDR3aa: CASSGGGGSSYNEQFF
j_gene: TRBJ2-7; d_gene: .; v_gene: TRBV5-4; abundance: .; CDR3nt: TGTGCCAGCAGCTTCGAGTGGGGGGAGCAGTACTTC; CDR3aa: CASSFEWGEQYF
j_gene: TRBJ2-1; d_gene: .; v_gene: TRBV12-5; abundance: .; CDR3nt: TGTGCTAGTGGTATTTACAATGAGCAGTTCTTC; CDR3aa: CASGIYNEQFF
j_gene: TRBJ2-2; d_gene: TRBD1; v_gene: TRBV6-5; abundance: .; CDR3nt: TGTGCCAGCAGTTATTCCACAGGGGTTCGTACCGGGGAGCTGTTTTTT; CDR3aa: CASSYSTGVRTGELFF
j_gene: TRBJ2-3; d_gene: .; v_gene: TRBV30; abundance: .; CDR3nt: TGTGCCTGGAGTGCCAGACTAGTTCCCACAGATACGCAGTATTTT; CDR3aa: CAWSARLVPTDTQYF
j_gene: TRBJ2-2; d_gene: .; v_gene: TRBV11-2; abundance: .; CDR3nt: TGTGCCAGCAGCCCTTTGAGGACCACCGGGGAGCTGTTTTTT; CDR3aa: CASSPLRTTGELFF
j_gene: TRBJ2-3; d_gene: .; v_gene: TRBV18; abundance: once; CDR3nt: TGTGCCAGCTCACTGTCGATCGGGGGCACAGATACGCAGTATTTT; CDR3aa: CASSLSIGGTDTQYF
j_gene: TRBJ2-5; d_gene: .; v_gene: TRBV5-1; abundance: .; CDR3nt: TGCGCCAGCAGCTTGGCCCAGGGCCACGGAGAGACCCAGTACTTC; CDR3aa: CASSLAQGHGETQYF
j_gene: TRBJ2-7; d_gene: TRBD2; v_gene: TRBV11-2; abundance: .; CDR3nt: TGTGCCAGCAGCTTAGGGAGCGGGGACTACGAGCAGTACTTC; CDR3aa: CASSLGSGDYEQYF
j_gene: TRBJ2-1; d_gene: TRBD1; v_gene: TRBV5-1; abundance: .; CDR3nt: TGCGCCAGCAGCGGTTGGGACAGGTCCTACAATGAGCAGTTCTTC; CDR3aa: CASSGWDRSYNEQFF
j_gene: TRBJ1-5; d_gene: TRBD1; v_gene: TRBV7-8; abundance: few; CDR3nt: TGTGCCAGCAGCCCGGGACAGGGGAATCAGCCCCAGCATTTT; CDR3aa: CASSPGQGNQPQHF
j_gene: TRBJ1-2; d_gene: .; v_gene: TRBV7-2; abundance: .; CDR3nt: TGTGCCAGCAGCGAAGGGGATTTTAACTATGGCTACACCTTC; CDR3aa: CASSEGDFNYGYTF